What follows are 28 T cell receptor beta chains derived from one specimen sequenced in a study of siplizumab effects on memory and regulatory T cells. For these TCRs, the target antigens are not known. Measured with immunoSEQ multiplex PCR; TCRdb has only the in-frame clones, and not every one. Of about 15,000 clones in the sample, less than 55% are singletons; the top ten hold approximately 8%. Over a period of roughly 6 days at 37 degrees C, the mixed lymphocyte reaction cells were cocultured. Input material: CFSE-low (dividing) CD4+ T cells sorted from an allogeneic mixed lymphocyte reaction. These TCRs come from a human donor in good health; the cells came from an allogeneic mixed lymphocyte reaction. Some clones in this sample may be carry-over from other donors' samples.

The rearrangement uses TRBV9 and TRBJ2-5; weak D call: TRBD2 (6 bases). Trimming took 0 bases from V and 5 from J, leaving 8 bases between them. Germline V lookup: CDR1 SGDLS, CDR2 YYNGEE. The CDR3 loop spans 13 amino acids. CDR3 in DNA: TGTGCCAGCAGCGTAGTAGGAGGGGAGACCCAGTACTTC. Encoded protein: CASSVVGGETQYF.

This clone is judged medium-sized (0.01 to 0.1%). The chain links TRBV7-2 to TRBJ2-7; 15 bases fit TRBD2. The CDR3 spans 16 residues. The J segment lost 5 bases and the V segment lost 5 bases, leaving 7 bases of the junction unmatched. The germline V gene has CDR1 SGHTA and CDR2 FQGNSA. The CDR3 here is CASSPAGLAGGNEQYF. CDR3 sequence (DNA): TGTGCCAGCAGCCCGGCGGGACTAGCGGGAGGAAACGAGCAGTACTTC.

The chain has TRBV5-6 and TRBJ2-3; no reliable D call. Germline CDR1 and CDR2: SGHDT and YYEEEE. The CDR3 has 15 residues. V lost 1 base to trimming and J lost 10 bases, with 19 bases between them. CDR3 amino acids: CASSLKPRQADPQYF. The CDR3 nucleotides are TGTGCCAGCAGCTTGAAGCCTCGTCAGGCGGACCCGCAGTATTTT.

CDR3 sequence reads: CASSEWGQGAHRSPYEQYF. The CDR3 nucleotides are TGTGCCAGCAGTGAATGGGGCCAGGGGGCCCACCGGTCCCCCTACGAGCAGTACTTC. This chain uses TRBV6-1 with TRBJ2-7; 8 bases map to TRBD1. The length of the CDR3 is 19 residues. Germline-derived CDR1 and CDR2 are MNHNS and SASEGT. V dropped 2 bases and J dropped 2; count of bases not matched to a gene: 17.

The rearrangement joins TRBV10-3 to TRBJ2-3; 8 bases fit TRBD2. With 5 bases clipped from V and 1 base from J, the junction kept 2 bases outside the gene matches. CDR1 is ENHRY, CDR2 SYGVKD, per germline. This CDR3 has 14 residues. This chain's CDR3 is CAISLTSGTDTQYF. CDR3 nucleotides: TGTGCCATCAGTCTGACTAGCGGCACAGATACGCAGTATTTT.

The V call is TRBV4-2, the J call TRBJ2-1, with D possibly TRBD2 on 7 matching bases. The CDR3 runs to 16 residues. Trimming took off 4 bases at V and 0 bases at J, with 13 bases between the two ends. Germline CDR1 LGHNA, CDR2 YNFKEQ. The CDR3 protein is CASSPRGGSSYNEQFF. The CDR3 DNA reads as TGTGCCAGCAGCCCCAGGGGCGGGAGCTCCTACAATGAGCAGTTCTTC.

V is TRBV28 and J is TRBJ1-2; 7 bases fit TRBD1. The germline V gene has CDR1 MDHEN and CDR2 SYDVKM. The V and J ends lost 1 base and 6 bases, in that order; junction bases with no gene match: 5. The CDR3 is 14 amino acids. The CDR3 loop is CASSLSRGQHGYTF. CDR3 bases: TGTGCCAGCAGTTTATCGAGGGGGCAACATGGCTACACCTTC.

This clone was detected a few times. V and J are TRBV6-1 and TRBJ2-2; 7 bases match TRBD1. Germline assignment: CDR1 MNHNS and CDR2 SASEGT. The junction had 7 bases not matched to a gene; V was cut back by 5 bases and J by 4 bases. The CDR3 runs 15 residues. The DNA of the CDR3 is TGTGCCAGCAGTCGACAGGGCGTGTTCACCGGGGAGCTGTTTTTT. Translated: CASSRQGVFTGELFF.

In this sample, this clone turned up a few times. The chain uses TRBV9 and TRBJ2-1, with a weak D call TRBD2 (6 bases). V lost 4 bases and J lost 8, with 19 bases in between. Germline assignment: CDR1 SGDLS and CDR2 YYNGEE. This CDR3 is 15 amino acids long. CDR3 in amino acids: CASSILARENDEQFF. The CDR3 DNA reads as TGTGCCAGCAGCATTCTAGCGAGGGAGAATGATGAGCAGTTCTTC.

The chain links TRBV4-1 to TRBJ1-1; 9 bases align to TRBD1. V dropped 3 bases and J dropped 3; count of bases not matched to a gene: 5. Germline V gives CDR1 MGHRA, CDR2 YSYEKL. The CDR3 covers 15 residues. This CDR3 reads CASSQDGQGYTEAFF. In DNA, the CDR3 is TGCGCCAGCAGCCAGGATGGACAGGGGTACACTGAAGCTTTCTTT.

This clone has a handful of counts. The chain links TRBV9 to TRBJ2-1; D call uncertain. In germline, CDR1 is SGDLS, CDR2 YYNGEE. CDR3 size: 12 residues. The germline V and J ends were trimmed by 0 bases and 9 bases, with 7 bases remaining between them. CDR3 DNA: TGTGCCAGCAGCGTAGGTTATACTGAGCAGTTCTTC. As protein: CASSVGYTEQFF.

The chain joins TRBV5-4 to TRBJ2-3, with no clear D. Germline lookup yields CDR1 SGHNT and CDR2 YYREEE (reference sequence). The V gene lost 0 bases and the J gene lost 0 bases, with 2 bases spanning the gap. This CDR3 region has 13 residues. The CDR3 loop reads CASSLASTDTQYF. The CDR3 DNA sequence: TGTGCCAGCAGCTTGGCTAGCACAGATACGCAGTATTTT.

CDR3 loop: CASSRAGQGLDEQFF. In nucleotides, the CDR3 is TGTGCCAGCAGCCGCGCTGGACAGGGTCTGGATGAGCAGTTCTTC. The rearrangement links TRBV5-5 to TRBJ2-1; 8 bases match TRBD1. There are 15 residues in the CDR3. V dropped 4 bases and J dropped 8; count of bases not matched to a gene: 11. CDR1 is SGHKS, CDR2 YYEKEE, per germline (reference sequence).

This clone was observed a few times. The chain carries TRBV27 and TRBJ2-5; perhaps TRBD2 as D (5 bases). The CDR3 totals 15 residues. The germline gives CDR1 MNHEY, CDR2 SMNVEV (reference sequence). Trimming cost V 1 base and J 3 bases, with 12 bases left between them. The CDR3 is CASSLYGEREETQYF. CDR3 in DNA: TGTGCCAGCAGTTTATACGGGGAAAGAGAAGAGACCCAGTACTTC.

The chain has TRBV6-5 and TRBJ1-1; D is undetermined. Per germline, CDR1 MNHEY and CDR2 SVGAGI. This CDR3 is built from 13 residues. Trimming took off 5 bases at V and 8 bases at J, with 15 bases between the two ends. The CDR3 bases are TGTGCCAGCAGTGATCCTGGACGTTACGAAGCTTTCTTT. Its protein product is CASSDPGRYEAFF.

This clone was observed once. The chain joins TRBV19 to TRBJ2-5; 8 nucleotides line up with TRBD2. The DNA end is a closer match to TRBJ2-7, so the J assignment may be wrong. Germline V CDR1 and CDR2: LNHDA, SQIVND (reference sequence). The CDR3 totals 15 residues. Here the CDR3 reads CASSVLSGTTYEQYF. For the CDR3, the DNA is TGTGCCAGTAGTGTCCTTAGCGGGACAACCTACGAGCAGTACTTC.

This clone turned up a few times. This chain joins TRBV7-3 and TRBJ2-1; D is perhaps TRBD1 (6 bases). CDR1 and CDR2 (germline): SGHTA, FQGTGA. V gave up 2 bases and J gave up 2 bases, with 10 bases separating them. The CDR3 runs 15 residues. The CDR3 here is CASSLDGGTYNEQFF. CDR3 DNA sequence: TGTGCCAGCAGCTTAGATGGGGGCACCTACAATGAGCAGTTCTTC.

Remarks on this clone: A much larger clonotype is one base distant, so this may be a read error. This sample also contains other DNA sequences that code for the same CDR3. The V and J genes are TRBV27 and TRBJ2-4; D is possibly TRBD2 (5 bases). This CDR3 comprises 17 residues. The germline CDR1 and CDR2 sequences are MNHEY and SMNVEV (reference sequence). DNA of the CDR3: TGTGCCAGCAGTTCGGGAAGGGTTACGTTAGCCAAAAACATTCAATACTTC. This sequence encodes CASSSGRVTLAKNIQYF.

The chain is built from TRBV2 and TRBJ2-7; D is uncertain. The ends were cut back, 7 bases at V and 0 bases at J, with 13 bases in the middle. The CDR3 is made up of 14 amino acids. The V gene's germline CDR1 is SNHLY and CDR2 FYNNEI. The CDR3 loop reads CASKRLVGSYEQYF. For the CDR3, the DNA is TGTGCCAGCAAGAGACTGGTCGGCTCCTACGAGCAGTACTTC.

The chain has TRBV7-8 and TRBJ1-5; the match to TRBD1 covers 12 bases. Germline V gene sequence: CDR1 SGHVS, CDR2 FQNEAQ. CDR3 length: 16 amino acids. The J segment lost 6 bases and the V segment lost 4 bases, leaving 7 bases of the junction unmatched. The CDR3 DNA is TGTGCCAGCAGCTGGGGCGGGACAGGGGGCCTTCAGCCCCAGCATTTT. Translated, it gives CASSWGGTGGLQPQHF.

The chain uses TRBV5-1 and TRBJ2-3; 10 bases map to TRBD2. CDR3 size: 18 residues. Germline V gene lookup returns CDR1 SGHRS and CDR2 YFSETQ. V trimming: 0 bases; J trimming: 2 bases; junction bases outside the gene matches: 9. Here the CDR3 reads CASSLGHWTSGFTDTQYF. The CDR3 DNA follows: TGCGCCAGCAGCTTGGGCCATTGGACTAGCGGATTCACAGATACGCAGTATTTT.

This clone was seen only once. The rearrangement uses TRBV23-1 and TRBJ2-3; no firm D call. TRBV23-1 is labeled an ORF, and its function is uncertain. V lost 3 bases and J 3 bases, leaving 10 bases between the germline ends. The CDR3 is 14 residues long. The DNA of the CDR3 is TGCGCCAGCAGTCAGAGTCGCGAAACAGATACGCAGTATTTT. As protein: CASSQSRETDTQYF.

V gene TRBV4-1 combines with J gene TRBJ1-4; D unresolved. The CDR3 spans 17 residues. From germline, CDR1 is MGHRA and CDR2 YSYEKL. Trimming stripped 3 bases from V and 0 bases from J, with 14 bases between. The CDR3, as DNA: TGCGCCAGCAGCCATGAGGGAGGGTACGCAACTAATGAAAAACTGTTTTTT. Encoded protein: CASSHEGGYATNEKLFF.

In this sample, this clone turned up a few times. CDR3 in DNA: TGTGCCAGCAGCTCATCCGCCGGGACAATCGGCACTGAAGCTTTCTTT. Its translation is CASSSSAGTIGTEAFF. V and J are TRBV7-2 and TRBJ1-1; tentative D call: TRBD1 (6 bases). Between the trimmed V and J ends, which lost 4 bases and 4 bases, there was a span of 19 bases. Germline-derived CDR1 and CDR2 are SGHTA and FQGNSA. This CDR3 has 16 amino acids.

V and J are TRBV10-3 and TRBJ2-7; maybe TRBD2 (5 bases). Trimming shortened V by 3 bases and J by 3 bases, and 9 bases separated the two germline ends. The germline CDR1 and CDR2 sequences are ENHRY and SYGVKD. The CDR3 extends over 13 amino acids. CDR3 region: CAISDPSSYEQYF. CDR3 nucleotides: TGTGCCATCAGTGATCCTAGCAGCTACGAGCAGTACTTC.

J is TRBJ2-5 and V is TRBV18; 7 nucleotides agree with TRBD1. This CDR3 is built from 18 residues. J lost 5 bases, V lost 1 base, and 16 bases had no gene match. Germline V CDR1 and CDR2: KGHSH, LQKENI. The CDR3 loop is CASSPLPSSTGVGETQYF. The CDR3 nucleotides are TGTGCCAGCTCACCACTGCCGTCGTCAACAGGGGTGGGGGAGACCCAGTACTTC. The complete variable domain, with remaining parts taken from reference TRBV18 and TRBJ2-5, reads NAGVMQNPRHLVRRRGQEARLRCSPMKGHSHVYWYRQLPEEGLKFMVYLQKENIIDESGMPKERFSAEFPKEGPSILRIQQVVRGDSAAYFCASSPLPSSTGVGETQYFGPGTRLLVL.

This clone has more than one count but fewer than ten. This rearrangement joins TRBV5-1 to TRBJ2-2, with D tentatively TRBD1 or TRBD2 (5 bases each). The CDR3 contains 14 residues. V was shortened by 7 bases and J by 6 bases, with 16 bases between the two germline ends. Germline values: CDR1 SGHRS, CDR2 YFSETQ. The CDR3 loop is CASSERLGAGELFF. Written as DNA, the CDR3 is TGCGCCAGCTCCGAACGCCTGGGGGCCGGGGAGCTGTTTTTT. Full variable domain (remainder filled in from reference TRBV5-1 and TRBJ2-2): KAGVTQTPRYLIKTRGQQVTLSCSPISGHRSVSWYQQTPGQGLQFLFEYFSETQRNKGNFPGRFSGRQFSNSRSEMNVSTLELGDSALYLCASSERLGAGELFFGEGSRLTVL.

This clone has more than one count but fewer than ten. This chain uses TRBV6-1 with TRBJ1-1; the D is unclear. Germline lookup yields CDR1 MNHNS and CDR2 SASEGT. V gave up 4 bases and J gave up 1 base, with 7 bases separating them. CDR3 length equals 13 residues. This CDR3 is CASSARQNTEAFF. The CDR3 region has the DNA TGTGCCAGCAGTGCCAGACAGAACACTGAAGCTTTCTTT.